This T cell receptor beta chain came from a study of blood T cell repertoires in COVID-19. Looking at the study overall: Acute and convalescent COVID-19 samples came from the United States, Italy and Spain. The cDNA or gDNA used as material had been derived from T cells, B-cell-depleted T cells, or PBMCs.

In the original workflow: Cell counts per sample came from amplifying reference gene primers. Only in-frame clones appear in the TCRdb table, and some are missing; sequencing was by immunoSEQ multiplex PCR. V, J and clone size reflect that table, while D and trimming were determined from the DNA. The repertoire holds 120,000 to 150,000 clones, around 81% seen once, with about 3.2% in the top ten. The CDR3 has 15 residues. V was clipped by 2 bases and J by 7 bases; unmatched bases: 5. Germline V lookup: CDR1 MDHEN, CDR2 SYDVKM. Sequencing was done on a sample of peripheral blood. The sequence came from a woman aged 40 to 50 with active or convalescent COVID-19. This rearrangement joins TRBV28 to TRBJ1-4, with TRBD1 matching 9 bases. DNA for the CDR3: TGTGCCAGCAGTTTACCACAGGGGGCGGGTGAAAAACTGTTTTTT. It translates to CASSLPQGAGEKLFF. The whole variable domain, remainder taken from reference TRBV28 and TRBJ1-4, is DVKVTQSSRYLVKRTGEKVFLECVQDMDHENMFWYRQDPGLGLRLIYFSYDVKMKEKGDIPEGYSVSREKKERFSLILESASTNQTSMYLCASSLPQGAGEKLFFGSGTQLSVL.